This T cell receptor beta chain was retrieved from a study of T cell responses to AZD1222 COVID-19 vaccine. The CDR3 length is 15 residues. Trimming at V came to 1 base and at J to 7 bases, leaving 7 bases not matched to a gene. Germline CDR1 reads SGHTA; CDR2 reads FQGNSA. Assay used: immunoSEQ multiplex PCR; TCRdb lists only in-frame clones, some missing. This sample has under 150,000 clones, with approximately 91% found just once. V usage is TRBV7-2 and J usage is TRBJ2-7; 10 bases agree with TRBD1. The clonotype comes from an adult who received the AZD1222 COVID-19 vaccine. Here the sequenced sample was peripheral blood, taken 28 days after the second AZD1222 dose. CDR3 protein: CASSLVGQGLGEQYF. The CDR3 bases are TGTGCCAGCAGCTTAGTGGGACAGGGGCTGGGAGAGCAGTACTTC.